These 26 T cell receptor beta chains share one sample of origin, sequenced in a study of blood T cell repertoires in COVID-19. Using immunoSEQ multiplex PCR, the repertoire was profiled, and TCRdb retains in-frame clones only, with some absent. Of tens of thousands of clones listed, roughly 90% are singletons. Sequencing used peripheral blood. The origin of the receptors is a human donor in a cohort sampled during active COVID-19.

The chain couples TRBV7-9 to TRBJ2-1, with 11 bases that match TRBD2. CDR1 and CDR2 from the germline V gene are SEHNR and FQNEAQ (reference sequence). Trimming took 5 bases from V and 5 from J; bases not matched to a gene: 5. The CDR3 has 15 amino acids. CDR3 coding DNA: TGTGCCAGCAGCCCGCTAGCGGGGGGCCACAATGAGCAGTTCTTC. Protein product: CASSPLAGGHNEQFF.

The chain has TRBV5-4 and TRBJ1-2, with a possible D match to TRBD1 (5 bases). The CDR3 runs to 15 residues. Germline lookup yields CDR1 SGHNT and CDR2 YYREEE (reference sequence). Trimming shortened V by 4 bases and J by 2 bases, and 15 bases separated the two germline ends. CDR3 DNA: TGTGCCAGCAGCCCATTTGGAGGGGTCAACTATGGCTACACCTTC. This sequence encodes CASSPFGGVNYGYTF. Combining the CDR3 with reference TRBV5-4 and TRBJ1-2 gives the whole variable domain ETGVTQSPTHLIKTRGQQVTLRCSSQSGHNTVSWYQQALGQGPQFIFQYYREEENGRGNFPPRFSGLQFPNYSSELNVNALELDDSALYLCASSPFGGVNYGYTFGSGTRLTVV.

J is TRBJ1-6 and V is TRBV13; 8 nucleotides agree with TRBD1. Trimming took 4 bases from V and 14 from J; bases not matched to a gene: 4. This CDR3 is built from 12 residues. The germline gives CDR1 PRHDT, CDR2 FYEKMQ (reference sequence). CDR3 DNA: TGTGCCAGCAGCTGGGACAGGACGGCCCTCCACTTT. It specifies CASSWDRTALHF.

This chain connects TRBV4-1 to TRBJ2-1; 8 bases agree with TRBD1. The CDR3 is made up of 16 amino acids. Germline CDR1 reads MGHRA; CDR2 reads YSYEKL. Unmatched junction bases numbered 5, after V lost 2 bases and J lost 2 bases. CDR3 nucleotide sequence: TGCGCCAGCAGCCAAAACGACAGGGGTGCCTACAATGAGCAGTTCTTC. Amino acid sequence: CASSQNDRGAYNEQFF.

The chain uses TRBV24-1 and TRBJ2-1; 9 positions agree with TRBD1. The CDR3 contains 17 residues. Germline assignment: CDR1 KGHDR and CDR2 SFDVKD. The V gene end was trimmed by 1 base and the J gene end by 6 bases; junction bases not matched to a gene: 9. The CDR3 nucleotides read TGTGCCACCAGTGATTTTAATTCGACAGGGGGGGTCAATGAGCAGTTCTTC. It codes for CATSDFNSTGGVNEQFF.

The rearrangement joins TRBV2 to TRBJ2-1; no firm D call. Germline V gene data show CDR1 as SNHLY and CDR2 as FYNNEI. Trimming removed 6 bases from V and 8 bases from J, with 8 bases in between. This CDR3 comprises 11 residues. CDR3 bases: TGTGCCAGCAGAGAGTTCGATGAGCAGTTCTTC. It yields the protein CASREFDEQFF.

This clone was seen a single time. This chain uses TRBV7-2 with TRBJ2-5, with D possibly TRBD2 on 5 matching bases. This CDR3 has 14 residues. V dropped 1 base and J dropped 4 bases, with 10 bases sitting between them. The germline V gene encodes CDR1 SGHTA and CDR2 FQGNSA. As DNA, the CDR3 is TGTGCCAGCAGCTTAGATCCTAGCCGAGAGACCCAGTACTTC. This encodes CASSLDPSRETQYF.

J is TRBJ2-3 and V is TRBV7-2; 9 bases map to TRBD2. Germline CDR1 reads SGHTA; CDR2 reads FQGNSA. This CDR3 has 16 amino acids. V shed 1 base, J shed 4 bases, and the junction held 6 bases outside the gene matches. As DNA, the CDR3 is TGTGCCAGCAGCTTAGACCCGGGCGGGGGGGCAGATACGCAGTATTTT. It is translated as CASSLDPGGGADTQYF.

The chain carries TRBV13 and TRBJ2-1, with D perhaps matching TRBD1 (5 bases). The CDR3 is 14 amino acids. With 3 bases removed from V and 2 bases from J, the gap between germline ends came to 8 bases. The germline V gene encodes CDR1 PRHDT and CDR2 FYEKMQ (reference sequence). Here the CDR3 reads CASSFRGPYNEQFF. The CDR3 bases are TGTGCCAGCAGCTTTAGGGGTCCCTACAATGAGCAGTTCTTC.

J is TRBJ2-7 and V is TRBV19, with 8 bases that match TRBD1. J was trimmed by 6 bases and V by 4 bases; bases with no gene match: 11. The CDR3 has 15 amino acids. Germline values: CDR1 LNHDA, CDR2 SQIVND (reference sequence). The CDR3: CASSTTGVSSGEQYF. DNA for the CDR3: TGTGCCAGTAGTACGACAGGGGTTAGCTCGGGCGAGCAGTACTTC.

This clone has just one count. This chain links TRBV4-1 with TRBJ2-1, with TRBD1 matching 9 bases. The V segment lost 4 bases and the J segment 6 bases; nucleotides outside the gene matches: 10. Per the germline V gene, CDR1 is MGHRA and CDR2 is YSYEKL. The CDR3 consists of 16 residues. This CDR3 reads CASSPWDRVDSNEQFF. CDR3 DNA: TGCGCCAGCAGCCCCTGGGACAGGGTGGACTCCAATGAGCAGTTCTTC.

The chain is built from TRBV28 and TRBJ1-2; tentative D call: TRBD1 (6 bases). Trimming took 4 bases from V and 4 from J, leaving 19 bases between them. Germline CDR1 and CDR2: MDHEN and SYDVKM. The CDR3 runs 16 residues. DNA of the CDR3: TGTGCCAGCAGTTCCACCCTCGGGACATCCGGCTATGGCTACACCTTC. Translating gives CASSSTLGTSGYGYTF.

V gene TRBV6-2 or TRBV6-3 combines with J gene TRBJ2-2, with a weak D call TRBD1 (5 bases). Germline-derived CDR1 and CDR2 are MNHEY and SVGEGT. The CDR3 totals 14 residues. Trimming took off 2 bases at V and 3 bases at J, with 7 bases between the two ends. The CDR3 DNA reads as TGTGCCAGCAGTTACACCAGGGACACCGGGGAGCTGTTTTTT. Amino acids: CASSYTRDTGELFF.

The rearrangement uses TRBV3-1 (or the pseudogene TRBV3-2) and TRBJ2-1, with a weak D call TRBD2 (5 bases). V lost 4 bases and J lost 11, with 18 bases in between. Germline V gene data show CDR1 as LGHDT and CDR2 as YNNKEL (reference sequence). The CDR3 has 14 amino acids. The CDR3 protein is CASSPPWERAQQFF. Here the CDR3 DNA reads TGTGCCAGCAGCCCCCCCTGGGAGAGGGCCCAGCAGTTCTTC.

The chain joins TRBV30 to TRBJ2-5; tentative D call: TRBD1 (6 bases). CDR3 length equals 12 residues. CDR1 and CDR2 from the germline V gene are GTSNPN and SVGIG (reference sequence). Trimming removed 2 bases from V and 5 bases from J, with 9 bases in between. CDR3 amino acids: CAWSTQGETQYF. CDR3 coding DNA: TGTGCCTGGAGTACGCAGGGGGAGACCCAGTACTTC.

The chain combines TRBV5-1 with TRBJ2-3; 7 nucleotides agree with TRBD2. Germline V gene data show CDR1 as SGHRS and CDR2 as YFSETQ. The CDR3 is 17 residues long. The V and J ends lost 4 bases and 6 bases, in that order; junction bases with no gene match: 17. As DNA, the CDR3 is TGCGCCAGCAGCCCCGACGCCGCGGGGGTGATACGGGATACGCAGTATTTT. Its protein product is CASSPDAAGVIRDTQYF.

This clone occurred once. The CDR3 here is CASSQEQGANTEAFF. CDR3 coding DNA: TGTGCCAGCTCACAAGAACAGGGGGCAAACACTGAAGCTTTCTTT. The chain couples TRBV18 to TRBJ1-1, with TRBD1 matching over 9 bases. Germline V gives CDR1 KGHSH, CDR2 LQKENI. V shed 4 bases and J 2 bases; nucleotides not matched to a gene: 5. The CDR3 runs to 15 residues.

V and J are TRBV12-3 or TRBV12-4 and TRBJ1-2, with TRBD1 identical over 7 bases. V gave up 8 bases and J gave up 5 bases; unmatched junction bases: 2. The CDR3 consists of 11 residues. CDR3 nucleotide sequence: TGTGCCAGCGGGACAGCATATGGCTACACCTTC. Its protein product is CASGTAYGYTF.

The table lists this clone with a count of one. V usage is TRBV6-6 and J usage is TRBJ2-1; 16 positions match TRBD2. J gave up 12 bases and V 4 bases, and 9 bases lay outside the gene matches. In germline, CDR1 is MNHNY, CDR2 SVGAGI (reference sequence). The CDR3 spans 16 residues. CDR3 sequence reads: CASSSAGTSGGASQFF. The CDR3 coding sequence is TGTGCCAGCAGTTCTGCCGGGACTAGCGGGGGGGCATCGCAGTTCTTC.

This clone was detected only once. This sequence joins TRBV7-9 and TRBJ1-1, with TRBD1 as a possible D gene (6 bases). The germline V gene has CDR1 SEHNR and CDR2 FQNEAQ (reference sequence). Trimming stripped 5 bases from V and 8 bases from J, with 12 bases between. The CDR3 is 12 residues long. CDR3 residues: CASSPRQEEAFF. Written as DNA, the CDR3 is TGTGCCAGCAGCCCTCGACAGGAGGAAGCTTTCTTT.

The genes are TRBV12-5 and TRBJ1-1, with D hard to call. There are 18 residues in the CDR3. From germline, CDR1 is LGHNT and CDR2 FRNRAP. Trimming left V 7 bases short and J 2 bases short, with 26 bases between. The CDR3 nucleotides are TGTGCTAGTGAAGGGAGCCCGGCCCCAGGACCGAGTAACACTGAAGCTTTCTTT. Translation: CASEGSPAPGPSNTEAFF. Full variable domain (remainder filled in from reference TRBV12-5 and TRBJ1-1): DARVTQTPRHKVTEMGQEVTMRCQPILGHNTVFWYRQTMMQGLELLAYFRNRAPLDDSGMPKDRFSAEMPDATLATLKIQPSEPRDSAVYFCASEGSPAPGPSNTEAFFGQGTRLTVV.

The J gene is TRBJ2-3, the V gene TRBV19, with a possible D match to TRBD2 (6 bases). There are 13 residues in the CDR3. Germline-derived CDR1 and CDR2 are LNHDA and SQIVND (reference sequence). Trimming took 3 bases from V and 6 from J, leaving 10 bases between them. The CDR3 spells CASSIRLADTQYF. The CDR3 region has the DNA TGTGCCAGTAGTATCAGGCTAGCGGATACGCAGTATTTT. Full variable domain (missing parts from reference TRBV19 and TRBJ2-3): DGGITQSPKYLFRKEGQNVTLSCEQNLNHDAMYWYRQDPGQGLRLIYYSQIVNDFQKGDIAEGYSVSREKKESFPLTVTSAQKNPTAFYLCASSIRLADTQYFGPGTRLTVL.

This sequence joins TRBV7-8 and TRBJ2-2; the D is unclear. Trimming shortened V by 0 bases and J by 5 bases, and 13 bases separated the two germline ends. This CDR3 spans 16 amino acids. From germline, CDR1 is SGHVS and CDR2 FQNEAQ. In nucleotides, the CDR3 is TGTGCCAGCAGCTTAGCTTTGGCTGAGGCGACCGGGGAGCTGTTTTTT. Its protein product is CASSLALAEATGELFF.

The rearrangement links TRBV21-1 to TRBJ2-7; the table's D call of TRBD2 was not tested on the DNA. TRBV21-1 is assigned pseudogene status. CDR3 length: 14 residues. The CDR3 region is CASSGLALIYEQYF. CDR3 bases: TGTGCCAGCAGCGGGCTAGCGCTTATTTACGAGCAGTACTTC.

The chain is built from TRBV30 and TRBJ1-6; weak D call: TRBD1 (5 bases). The V gene's germline CDR1 is GTSNPN and CDR2 SVGIG (reference sequence). Between the trimmed V and J ends, which lost 0 bases and 2 bases, there was a span of 11 bases. CDR3 length: 16 residues. The CDR3 region is CAWSVQGDPYNSPLHF. The DNA of the CDR3 is TGTGCCTGGAGTGTACAAGGGGATCCCTATAATTCACCCCTCCACTTT.

V and J are TRBV18 and TRBJ2-3; no clear D gene. The CDR3 loop spans 15 amino acids. Germline V gives CDR1 KGHSH, CDR2 LQKENI. With 2 bases removed from V and 6 bases from J, the gap between germline ends came to 15 bases. The CDR3: CASSPGENSFDTQYF. The CDR3 nucleotides are TGTGCCAGCTCACCAGGCGAGAATAGCTTCGATACGCAGTATTTT. Full variable domain (rest looked up from reference TRBV18 and TRBJ2-3): NAGVMQNPRHLVRRRGQEARLRCSPMKGHSHVYWYRQLPEEGLKFMVYLQKENIIDESGMPKERFSAEFPKEGPSILRIQQVVRGDSAAYFCASSPGENSFDTQYFGPGTRLTVL.